Below are 12 T cell receptor beta chains sequenced from a single sample in a study of T cells in Graves' hyperthyroidism and ophthalmopathy. TCR beta CDR3 region amplification was performed from RNA transcripts. Researchers ran a first-round RT-PCR on the TCR CDR3 using the HTBI primer set. MiXCR, applied by TCRdb to the multiplex PCR reads, yields one record per CDR3 protein. The table shows 650,000 to 700,000 distinct CDR3 sequences, with around 15% occurring only once. Specimen: blood. These receptors all stem from a man aged 45-65 years with Graves' hyperthyroidism.

V and J are TRBV5-5 and TRBJ2-7; D is uncertain. CDR3 length: 13 amino acids. Germline V gene data show CDR1 as SGHKS and CDR2 as YYEKEE (reference sequence). Trimming cost V 0 bases and J 3 bases, with 7 bases left between them. DNA for the CDR3: TGTGCCAGCAGCTTGGCCCAGAACTACGAGCAGTACGTC. This codes for CASSLAQNYEQYV.

This clonotype was seen ten or more times. This chain links TRBV5-1 with TRBJ2-1; TRBD2 matches 11 bases. Germline-derived CDR1 and CDR2 are SGHRS and YFSETQ. The V and J ends lost 3 bases and 5 bases, in that order; junction bases with no gene match: 7. This CDR3 is 16 amino acids long. The CDR3 spells CASSSIAGGPNNEQFF. The CDR3 nucleotides read TGCGCCAGCAGCTCCATAGCGGGAGGGCCAAACAATGAGCAGTTCTTC.

This clonotype was observed a few times. The genes are TRBV24-1 and TRBJ2-1, with 11 bases identical to TRBD2. V was clipped by 1 base and J by 4 bases; unmatched bases: 2. CDR3 size: 16 residues. The V gene's germline CDR1 is KGHDR and CDR2 SFDVKD. The CDR3 is CATSDFGTSGYNEQFF. For the CDR3, the DNA is TGTGCCACCAGTGATTTTGGGACTAGCGGATACAATGAGCAGTTCTTC.

Ten or more counts support this clonotype. The genes are TRBV7-8 and TRBJ2-5, with 7 bases aligning to TRBD2. The CDR3 has 16 residues. In germline, CDR1 is SGHVS, CDR2 FQNEAQ. The V segment lost 2 bases and the J segment 4 bases; nucleotides outside the gene matches: 10. The CDR3: CASSLIELGGVETQYF. The CDR3 DNA reads TGTGCCAGCAGCTTAATTGAGCTGGGGGGGGTAGAGACCCAGTACTTC.

This clonotype was seen repeatedly, ten times or more. The rearrangement joins TRBV9 to TRBJ2-2; D is possibly TRBD1 (6 bases). Germline V gene lookup returns CDR1 SGDLS and CDR2 YYNGEE. V was shortened by 3 bases and J by 5 bases, with 14 bases between the two germline ends. CDR3 length: 15 residues. The CDR3 DNA reads TGTGCCAGCAGCGCGAGCAGGGGTGGAACCGGGGAGCTGTTTTTT. Its protein product is CASSASRGGTGELFF.

As concerns this clonotype: A much larger clone differs from this one at a single base, so this may be a read error. CDR3 nucleotide sequence: TGTGCCTGGAGTCCCGATCTCAAGGGGGTTCAGCCCCAGCATTTT. This encodes CAWSPDLKGVQPQHF. The chain recombines TRBV30 with TRBJ1-5; maybe TRBD1 (6 bases). Germline assignment: CDR1 GTSNPN and CDR2 SVGIG (reference sequence). The germline V and J ends were trimmed by 2 bases and 6 bases, with 17 bases remaining between them. The CDR3 extends over 15 amino acids.

V and J are TRBV18 and TRBJ1-1, with 9 bases fitting TRBD1. V trimming: 8 bases; J trimming: 7 bases; junction bases outside the gene matches: 14. In germline, CDR1 is KGHSH, CDR2 LQKENI. The CDR3 is made up of 15 amino acids. DNA of the CDR3: TGTGCCAGCACCGGTAGAGGACAGGGGTCGTATGAAGCTTTCTTT. Translation gives CASTGRGQGSYEAFF.

This clonotype has a handful of counts. V is TRBV5-1 and J is TRBJ2-5, with D perhaps matching TRBD1 (6 bases). CDR1 and CDR2 (germline): SGHRS, YFSETQ. The V gene lost 0 bases and the J gene lost 4 bases, with 13 bases spanning the gap. The CDR3 extends over 15 amino acids. CDR3 nucleotide sequence: TGCGCCAGCAGCTTGGCCCCAGGGGCTGGAGAGACCCAGTACTTC. Its translation is CASSLAPGAGETQYF.

The chain carries TRBV29-1 and TRBJ1-1; TRBD1 matches 7 bases. Per germline, CDR1 SQVTM and CDR2 ANQGSEA. The CDR3 is 12 residues long. V lost 7 bases and J lost 5; bases outside the gene matches: 7. For the CDR3, the DNA is TGCAGCGGTGGACAGGAGGGTACTGAAGCTTTCTTT. It yields the protein CSGGQEGTEAFF.

V and J are TRBV30 and TRBJ1-2; D uncertain. This CDR3 is 12 amino acids long. Germline V lookup: CDR1 GTSNPN, CDR2 SVGIG (reference sequence). Trimming pared 1 base from V and 2 bases from J, leaving 5 bases between. This CDR3 is CAWSEENYGYTF. For the CDR3, the DNA is TGTGCCTGGAGTGAGGAGAACTATGGCTACACCTTC.

This clonotype was observed many times. The CDR3: CASHTETGTNTGELFF. The DNA for the CDR3 is TGTGCCAGCCATACGGAGACAGGGACGAACACCGGGGAGCTGTTTTTT. The chain links TRBV6-2 or TRBV6-3 to TRBJ2-2; 7 bases line up with TRBD1. J was trimmed by 0 bases and V by 8 bases; bases with no gene match: 9. Germline values: CDR1 MNHEY, CDR2 SVGEGT. The CDR3 is 16 residues long.

This clonotype was observed a few times. This chain connects TRBV5-1 to TRBJ1-5; 9 nucleotides match TRBD1. The V gene's germline CDR1 is SGHRS and CDR2 YFSETQ. The V gene end was trimmed by 2 bases and the J gene end by 8 bases; junction bases not matched to a gene: 5. The CDR3 spans 14 residues. The CDR3, as DNA: TGCGCCAGCAGCTTCACAGGGGGCGCGGAGCCCCAGCATTTT. This translates into CASSFTGGAEPQHF. The variable domain in full, completed from reference TRBV5-1 and TRBJ1-5, reads KAGVTQTPRYLIKTRGQQVTLSCSPISGHRSVSWYQQTPGQGLQFLFEYFSETQRNKGNFPGRFSGRQFSNSRSEMNVSTLELGDSALYLCASSFTGGAEPQHFGDGTRLSIL.